These T cell receptor beta chains were read from a single sample in a study of regulatory T cells in long-lasting Graves disease. Via MiXCR, TCRdb re-called the multiplex PCR reads, giving one row per CDR3 protein. Among roughly 500,000 distinct CDR3 sequences listed, roughly 15% were seen once. This same sample was also part of a study on T cells in Graves' hyperthyroidism and ophthalmopathy.

Sequenced material: peripheral blood mononuclear cells (PBMCs), taken at new diagnosis, from a patient treated with antithyroid drugs. Source of these receptors: a woman aged 45-65 years with Graves disease. The CDR3 runs from the conserved cysteine through the conserved F or W. Each record gives: D gene, V gene, J gene, clone size, CDR3 DNA, CDR3 protein. The D gene is left open where the match is weak. Rows give clone size only sometimes, using once, few, many, or a class for an expanded clone.

NA,TRBV18,TRBJ2-5,NA,TGTGCCAGCTCACCACCGTCAGGTTACCAAGAGACCCAGTACTTC,CASSPPSGYQETQYF
TRBD1,TRBV6-2/TRBV6-3,TRBJ2-4,few,TGTGCCAGCAGCACTCCAGGGGGCCTTCAGTACTTC,CASSTPGGLQYF
NA,TRBV20-1,TRBJ2-3,NA,TGCAGTGCTAGAGATACGATGATAGCGGAGAGCACAGATACGCAGTATTTT,CSARDTMIAESTDTQYF
NA,TRBV2,TRBJ2-5,many,TGTGCCAGCAGTGAAGCCCCCTTTTCGTTGCAAGAGACCCAGTACTTC,CASSEAPFSLQETQYF
TRBD1,TRBV6-2/TRBV6-3,TRBJ2-7,once,TGTGCCAGCAGTTACGGACAGGGGCCCGAATACTCCTACGAGCAGTACTTC,CASSYGQGPEYSYEQYF
TRBD2,TRBV7-9,TRBJ2-1,many,TGTGCCAGCACGAAAGGGACTAGCGGATACAATGAGCAGTTCTTC,CASTKGTSGYNEQFF
TRBD1,TRBV29-1,TRBJ2-5,many,TGCAGCGTTGAAGGGGCAGGGGGCGGGGAGACCCAGTACTTC,CSVEGAGGGETQYF
TRBD1,TRBV6-2/TRBV6-3,TRBJ2-7,NA,TGTGCCAGCAGTACTACCGGGACAGTCTACGAGCAGTACTTC,CASSTTGTVYEQYF
NA,TRBV27,TRBJ1-2,many,TGTGCCAGCAGTTCGGGCCACATGCATGGCTACACCTTC,CASSSGHMHGYTF
TRBD2,TRBV6-5,TRBJ2-1,many,TGTGCCAGCAGTTACGCTAGCGGGATCGACAATGAGCAGTTCTTC,CASSYASGIDNEQFF
NA,TRBV6-5,TRBJ2-5,many,TGTGCCAGCAGTTACTCGGACGGCGATCAAGAGACCCAGTACTTC,CASSYSDGDQETQYF
NA,TRBV7-2,TRBJ2-3,few,TGTGCCAGCAGCTTAGCCTTAGCGGGCACAGATACGCAGTATTTT,CASSLALAGTDTQYF
NA,TRBV5-1,TRBJ2-5,many,TGCGCCAGCAGCTTGAGTCCGCAGATCCAAGAGACCCAGTACTTC,CASSLSPQIQETQYF
NA,TRBV29-1,TRBJ2-1,NA,TGCAGCGTTGGTGGACAGAGCTCCTACAATGAGCAGTTCTTC,CSVGGQSSYNEQFF
NA,TRBV28,TRBJ1-5,many,TGTGCCAGCAGTTTTCTGGGTAGCAATCAGCCCCAGCATTTT,CASSFLGSNQPQHF
NA,TRBV3-1,TRBJ2-2,NA,TGTGCCAGCAGCCAAGCCGGGAACACCGGGGAGCTGTTTTTT,CASSQAGNTGELFF
TRBD1,TRBV29-1,TRBJ1-4,NA,TGCAGCGTCGATGACAGGGGCGGTGAAAAACTGTTTTTT,CSVDDRGGEKLFF
TRBD2,TRBV7-2,TRBJ2-7,many,TGTGCCAGCAGCCAGAGTCGACTAGCGGGAGGTCTCTCCTACGAGCAGTACTTC,CASSQSRLAGGLSYEQYF
NA,TRBV30,TRBJ1-5,many,TGTGCCTGGAGTGTACTCGGAGGGAGTCAGCCCCAGCATTTT,CAWSVLGGSQPQHF
TRBD2,TRBV3-1,TRBJ2-2,few,TGTGCCAGCAGCCAAGGGGTACTAGCGAGATACGCCGGGGAGCTGTTTTTT,CASSQGVLARYAGELFF
TRBD2,TRBV5-1,TRBJ2-5,many,TGCGCCAGCAGTTCCGGACTAGCGACACAAGAGACCCAGTACTTC,CASSSGLATQETQYF
NA,TRBV11-2,TRBJ1-1,many,TGTGCCAGCAGCTTCAACATGGACACTGAAGCTTTCTTT,CASSFNMDTEAFF
TRBD1,TRBV18,TRBJ2-7,many,TGTGCCAGCTCACCACCGGGACAGGGGTCCTACGAGCAGTACTTC,CASSPPGQGSYEQYF
TRBD1,TRBV20-1,TRBJ2-1,NA,TGCAGTGCTAGGGTGGCAGGACAGGACAATGAGCAGTTCTTC,CSARVAGQDNEQFF
NA,TRBV2,TRBJ1-4,many,TGTGCCAGCAGCCTAGGGGTATTGAGCGAAAAACTGTTTTTT,CASSLGVLSEKLFF
NA,TRBV5-6,TRBJ2-3,NA,TGTGCCAGCAGCTTGGTTAGTATAACAGATACACAGTATTTT,CASSLVSITDTQYF
TRBD1,TRBV5-1,TRBJ1-5,many,TGCGCCAGCAGCCCGACAGGGGAGAAGAGTCAGCCCCAGCATTTT,CASSPTGEKSQPQHF
NA,TRBV19,TRBJ1-5,many,TGTGCCAGTAGTATAGACGGGGAGGGTCAGCCCCAGCATTTT,CASSIDGEGQPQHF
TRBD2,TRBV20-1,TRBJ2-1,few,TGCAGTGCCGCTAAGTTTAGCGGGAGACCTGGTGAGCAGTTCTTC,CSAAKFSGRPGEQFF
NA,TRBV28,TRBJ2-1,few,TGTGCCAGCAGGGGAGGACAGGAATCCTACAATGAGCAGTTCTTC,CASRGGQESYNEQFF
NA,TRBV7-9,TRBJ2-1,many,TGTGCCAGCAGCCCTCCGACGAGGTACAATGAGCAGTTCTTC,CASSPPTRYNEQFF
NA,TRBV20-1,TRBJ2-5,many,TGCAGTGCTAGCCCAGGGTTGGAGACCCAGTACTTC,CSASPGLETQYF
TRBD2,TRBV27,TRBJ2-7,NA,TGTGCCAGCAGTCCGCACCCGGGACTAGCGGGGACCTACGAGCAGTACTTC,CASSPHPGLAGTYEQYF
TRBD1,TRBV28,TRBJ2-2,many,TGTGCCACCCTAGGACAGGCGAACACCGGGGAGCTGTTTTTT,CATLGQANTGELFF
TRBD2,TRBV6-5,TRBJ2-2,few,TGTGCCAGCAGTTACTCACCCCCCCAACTAGCGGCGAACACCGGGGAGCTGTTTTTT,CASSYSPPQLAANTGELFF
NA,TRBV6-1,TRBJ2-1,few,TGTGCCAGCAGTGACTCCGCCTCGGTGCAAGGCAATGAGCAGTTCTTC,CASSDSASVQGNEQFF
NA,TRBV5-1,TRBJ2-5,NA,TGCGCCAGCAGCTTGCGACAGCCCCAAGAGACCCAGTACTTC,CASSLRQPQETQYF
TRBD2,TRBV3-1,TRBJ2-1,many,TGTGCCAGCAGCCACGCGGCGTCCCCGGGAGGCCGGGATGAGCAGTTCTTC,CASSHAASPGGRDEQFF
TRBD1,TRBV24-1,TRBJ1-5,many,TGTGCCACCAGTGCGGACAGGGCTCAGCCCCAGCATTTT,CATSADRAQPQHF
NA,TRBV2,TRBJ1-2,few,TGTGCCGGGGGGCAGGTCGGCTATGGCTACACCTTC,CAGGQVGYGYTF
TRBD1,TRBV28,TRBJ2-2,many,TGTGCCAGCAGTCCCGGGACAGTGGAGAACACCGGGGAGCTGTTTTTT,CASSPGTVENTGELFF
TRBD2,TRBV4-1,TRBJ2-1,few,TGCGCCAGCAGCCAAGAGGGGGGAGCGGGAGTTTCCTACAATGAGCAGTTCTTC,CASSQEGGAGVSYNEQFF
NA,TRBV28,TRBJ1-2,many,TGTGCCAGCAGTTTAGGTGGAGGGGGTTATAACTATGGCTACACCTTC,CASSLGGGGYNYGYTF
NA,TRBV28,TRBJ2-7,many,TGTGCCAGCATGGGGGACATCTACGAGCAGTACTTC,CASMGDIYEQYF
TRBD2,TRBV5-6,TRBJ2-3,few,TGTGCCAGCAGCAAACGGACTAGCGGGAGCACAGATACGCAGTATTTT,CASSKRTSGSTDTQYF
TRBD1,TRBV7-8,TRBJ1-1,many,TGTGCCAGCAGCTCTGACAGGGAGACTGAAGCTTTCTTT,CASSSDRETEAFF
TRBD1,TRBV6-5,TRBJ2-4,few,TGTGCCAGCAGTTACTCTATGAGGGACAGGGGTCCTTCAAACATTCAGTACTTC,CASSYSMRDRGPSNIQYF
TRBD1,TRBV3-1,TRBJ1-1,many,TGTGCCAGCAGCCAAGTGACAGGGGGCCGATCTGAAGCTTTCTTT,CASSQVTGGRSEAFF
NA,TRBV29-1,TRBJ2-3,NA,TGCAGCGTTGGGGCCGGGACATCGGTTACAGATACGCAGTATTTT,CSVGAGTSVTDTQYF
TRBD1,TRBV3-1,TRBJ1-1,many,TGTGCCAGCAGCTTACCCGGGACAGGGAAGCGGGCTTTCTTT,CASSLPGTGKRAFF
NA,TRBV2,TRBJ1-1,many,TGTGCCAGCAGGCCCGAATTGAACACTGAAGCTTTCTTT,CASRPELNTEAFF
TRBD1,TRBV16,TRBJ1-4,NA,TGTGCCAGCAGTCGGACAGGACAATCTGAAAAACTGTTTTTT,CASSRTGQSEKLFF
NA,TRBV29-1,TRBJ1-1,few,TGCAGCGCCATGAACACTGAAGCTTTCTTT,CSAMNTEAFF
NA,TRBV2,TRBJ2-7,many,TGTGCCAGCAGTGAGGGCAGGGGACTGTACGAGCAGTACTTC,CASSEGRGLYEQYF
NA,TRBV5-1,TRBJ2-2,many,TGTGCCAGCAGCTTGCCATCGAGCACCGGGGAGCTGTTTTTT,CASSLPSSTGELFF
NA,TRBV28,TRBJ1-5,many,TGTGCCAGCAGTTTAGGCGGTACCCCCTTTAGCAATCAGCCCCAGCATTTT,CASSLGGTPFSNQPQHF